This section outlines one T cell receptor beta chain sequence together with its context. Trimming removed 6 bases at V and 0 bases at J, with 10 bases between. The CDR3 is made up of 14 amino acids. Germline V gene lookup returns CDR1 SGDLS and CDR2 YYNGEE. This sample stems from a study of blood T cell repertoires in COVID-19. Study summary: Acute and convalescent COVID-19 samples came from the United States, Italy and Spain. PBMCs, B-cell-depleted T cells, or T cells provided the cDNA or gDNA that made up the material.

Original data processing: Reference gene primer amplification gave estimated nucleated cell counts. The method was immunoSEQ multiplex PCR; TCRdb's version includes in-frame clones alone and lacks a portion of them. V, J and clone size are taken as reported in that table, and D and trimming were inferred from the DNA itself. Among 70,000 or so clones listed, roughly 90% were seen once. The chain joins TRBV9 to TRBJ1-3; D unresolved. Sequences were obtained from peripheral blood. The clonotype comes from a man aged 50 to 59 with acute or convalescent COVID-19. The CDR3 nucleotides read TGTGCCAGCAACGGACTTCACTCTGGAAACACCATATATTTT. It codes for CASNGLHSGNTIYF.